The 25 T cell receptor beta chains presented below share a single source sample, sequenced in a study of blood T cells in healthy people across ages. Primers used in a second PCR of roughly 6 to 11 cycles were a sample-barcoded 5' primer and a J-beta primer mix. TCRdb reanalysed the 5' RACE reads using MiXCR and keeps one entry per CDR3 protein. The table has hundreds of thousands of distinct CDR3 sequences, approximately 30% seen once; the top ten hold more than 15%. Sequencing was done on a sample of blood. The receptors shown here come from a woman aged 80 or over in good health.

CDR3 protein: CASSGTSRVETQYF. Written as DNA, the CDR3 is TGTGCCAGCAGCGGGACTAGCCGGGTAGAGACCCAGTACTTC. The rearrangement joins TRBV9 to TRBJ2-5, with TRBD2 matching 8 bases. There are 14 residues in the CDR3. The germline V gene has CDR1 SGDLS and CDR2 YYNGEE. Germline trimming cut 3 bases from V and 4 bases from J; bases unmatched to any gene: 5.

This clonotype was detected ten times or more. The V gene is TRBV6-1, the J gene TRBJ2-4; no clear D gene. Germline V gene data show CDR1 as MNHNS and CDR2 as SASEGT. This CDR3 region has 12 residues. Between the trimmed V and J ends, which lost 2 bases and 8 bases, there was a span of 7 bases. The CDR3 bases are TGTGCCAGCAGTGAACGTCCCCACATTCAGTACTTC. Translated: CASSERPHIQYF.

This clonotype was found many times. The chain uses TRBV28 and TRBJ2-3; D perhaps matches TRBD2 (5 bases). The CDR3 consists of 14 residues. The germline gives CDR1 MDHEN, CDR2 SYDVKM. Trimming cost V 6 bases and J 4 bases, with 14 bases left between them. The DNA of the CDR3 is TGTGCCAGCAGAGGACGGGGTTGGCCAGATACGCAGTATTTT. Protein sequence: CASRGRGWPDTQYF.

This clonotype was seen at least ten times. The chain links TRBV7-2 to TRBJ1-2, with D tentatively TRBD1 (6 bases). Trimming left V 3 bases short and J 8 bases short, with 10 bases between. Germline CDR1 and CDR2: SGHTA and FQGNSA. CDR3 size: 12 residues. CDR3 bases: TGTGCCAGCAGCTTGCACAGGGACGGCTACACCTTC. Translated, it gives CASSLHRDGYTF.

This clonotype was recorded at least ten times. The V gene is TRBV28, the J gene TRBJ2-7; D remains unclear. This CDR3 spans 13 amino acids. The germline V gene encodes CDR1 MDHEN and CDR2 SYDVKM. V was trimmed by 4 bases and J by 4 bases, leaving 11 bases between them. The CDR3 sequence: CASSSLFPYEQYF. CDR3 DNA sequence: TGTGCCAGCAGTTCACTATTCCCGTACGAGCAGTACTTC.

This chain uses TRBV28 with TRBJ2-4; 9 bases are a match to TRBD1. The V segment lost 4 bases and the J segment 2 bases; nucleotides outside the gene matches: 9. The CDR3 is 17 amino acids. CDR1 and CDR2 from the germline V gene are MDHEN and SYDVKM. The chain's CDR3 is CASSSFGGTGTKNIQYF. CDR3 sequence (DNA): TGTGCCAGCAGTTCATTCGGTGGGACAGGGACCAAAAACATTCAGTACTTC.

This clonotype was observed at least ten times. The chain uses TRBV6-2 or TRBV6-3 and TRBJ2-7, with unresolved D. Trimming stripped 8 bases from V and 3 bases from J, with 17 bases between. This CDR3 comprises 14 residues. Germline V gene sequence: CDR1 MNHEY, CDR2 SVGEGT. The CDR3 DNA reads TGTGCCAGCTCCCAAGACCCGTTATTCTACGAGCAGTACTTC. Its translation: CASSQDPLFYEQYF.

The V and J genes are TRBV20-1 and TRBJ2-1; a possible D gene is TRBD1 (5 bases). Germline loops: CDR1 DFQATT, CDR2 SNEGSKA (reference sequence). The CDR3 sequence is 15 residues long. The V end lost 6 bases, the J end lost 8 bases, and 23 bases lay between the germline ends. CDR3 residues: CSAPKVSSTGHEQFF. As DNA, the CDR3 is TGCAGTGCCCCGAAGGTTTCCAGTACAGGCCATGAGCAGTTCTTC.

This clonotype was recorded many times. V usage is TRBV5-1 and J usage is TRBJ1-2; perhaps TRBD1 as D (5 bases). CDR3 length equals 15 residues. The V end was cut by 0 bases, the J end by 4 bases, with 13 bases between. CDR1 and CDR2 (germline): SGHRS, YFSETQ. The CDR3 here is CASSLEGTPRYGYTF. In nucleotides, the CDR3 is TGCGCCAGCAGCTTGGAAGGGACTCCTCGCTATGGCTACACCTTC.

This clonotype was seen ten or more times. The V gene is TRBV7-3, the J gene TRBJ2-1; 10 nucleotides agree with TRBD2. There are 16 residues in the CDR3. Germline CDR1 SGHTA, CDR2 FQGTGA. V was clipped by 0 bases and J by 10 bases; unmatched bases: 9. The CDR3 nucleotides read TGTGCCAGCAGCTTAACTCCCAGCGGGGGGGCGCGGGAGCAGTTCTTC. It specifies CASSLTPSGGAREQFF.

The chain joins TRBV12-3 or TRBV12-4 to TRBJ2-7; TRBD2 matches at 8 bases. This CDR3 is 13 amino acids long. Trimming cost V 9 bases and J 5 bases; bases outside gene matches: 9. The CDR3 DNA reads TGTGCCAGTACCGGGACTAGTCTAGACGAGCAGTACTTC. It is translated as CASTGTSLDEQYF.

Worth noting for this clonotype: A single base separates this from a much larger clone, so it may be a read error. V is TRBV5-1 and J is TRBJ2-7, with D perhaps TRBD2 (6 bases). TRBJ2-5 matches the DNA end more closely, so the J call is doubtful. Germline assignment: CDR1 SGHRS and CDR2 YFSETQ. This CDR3 has 14 residues. The CDR3 loop reads CTSSLRRAGETQYF. As DNA, the CDR3 is TGCACCAGCAGCTTGAGGCGAGCGGGAGAGACCCAGTACTTC.

This clonotype has just a few counts. The chain combines TRBV5-1 with TRBJ1-3; D is ambiguous. The CDR3 loop spans 14 amino acids. Germline loops: CDR1 SGHRS, CDR2 YFSETQ. The V end was cut by 4 bases, the J end by 2 bases, with 10 bases between. The CDR3 reads CASSRDLAGNTIYF. As DNA, the CDR3 is TGCGCCAGCAGCCGTGATCTTGCTGGAAACACCATATATTTT.

The chain uses TRBV20-1 and TRBJ2-7; D is undetermined. V gave up 1 base and J gave up 5 bases, with 21 bases separating them. The CDR3 extends over 16 amino acids. CDR1 DFQATT and CDR2 SNEGSKA come from the germline V gene (reference sequence). This chain's CDR3 is CSARVLGSSLVDEQYF. The CDR3 region has the DNA TGCAGTGCTAGAGTCCTCGGGTCGTCCCTGGTCGACGAGCAGTACTTC.

This clonotype was seen repeatedly, ten times or more. This chain connects TRBV27 to TRBJ1-2; 9 nucleotides agree with TRBD1. This CDR3 contains 19 residues. Trimming took 6 bases from V and 0 from J; bases not matched to a gene: 17. The V gene's germline CDR1 is MNHEY and CDR2 SMNVEV (reference sequence). The CDR3 nucleotides read TGTGCCAGCAGCTCCTCGAGGTCGGGACAGGGCCTCACTAACTATGGCTACACCTTC. This encodes CASSSSRSGQGLTNYGYTF.

The chain has TRBV6-2 or TRBV6-3 and TRBJ1-1; TRBD1 might be the D (6 bases). Germline V CDR1 and CDR2: MNHEY, SVGEGT. The CDR3 covers 18 residues. The V and J ends lost 2 bases and 0 bases respectively, with 19 bases between them. The DNA of the CDR3 is TGTGCCAGCAGTTACCCGTCATGGACAGCTTCTTTGAACACTGAAGCTTTCTTT. Protein product: CASSYPSWTASLNTEAFF.

This clonotype was recorded at least ten times. The chain is built from TRBV20-1 and TRBJ2-5, with 9 positions matching TRBD2. Losses at the gene ends were 1 base for V and 5 bases for J; bases not matched to a gene: 8. Germline values: CDR1 DFQATT, CDR2 SNEGSKA (reference sequence). The CDR3 length is 15 residues. CDR3 DNA: TGCAGTGCTAGAGTGCTAGCGGGGTTGCGGGAGACCCAGTACTTC. It specifies CSARVLAGLRETQYF.

This clonotype was recorded at least ten times. V usage is TRBV4-2 and J usage is TRBJ2-7; D not certain. Germline V gene lookup returns CDR1 LGHNA and CDR2 YNFKEQ. V gave up 2 bases and J gave up 0 bases, with 11 bases separating them. This CDR3 is built from 15 residues. In DNA, the CDR3 is TGTGCCAGCAGCCAATCCGGCGGACGCTCCTACGAGCAGTACTTC. Amino acids: CASSQSGGRSYEQYF.

This clonotype came up many times. V is TRBV6-4 and J is TRBJ2-1, with TRBD2 matching over 8 bases. Germline-derived CDR1 and CDR2 are MRHNA and SNTAGT. Unmatched junction bases numbered 22, after V lost 6 bases and J lost 9 bases. The CDR3 covers 18 residues. The CDR3 is CASSPGTSGLKSGAEQFF. Written as DNA, the CDR3 is TGTGCCAGCAGCCCGGGAACTAGCGGACTTAAATCGGGAGCTGAGCAGTTCTTC.

To note about this clonotype: One base away lies a much larger clone, so this may be a sequencing read error. J is TRBJ1-1 and V is TRBV10-3; D is perhaps TRBD1 (5 bases). The CDR3 consists of 16 residues. Trimming took 6 bases from V and 2 from J, leaving 19 bases between them. Germline CDR1 is ENHRY and CDR2 is SYGVKD. The CDR3 region is CAIRPVGLRGNTEAFF. CDR3 bases: TGTGCCATCAGGCCTGTAGGCTTGAGGGGCAACACTGAAGCTTTCTTT.

This clonotype has more than one count but fewer than ten. A much larger clone differs from this one at a single base, so this may be a read error. J is TRBJ2-7 and V is TRBV5-1; 7 bases line up with TRBD1. CDR1 and CDR2 from the germline V gene are SGHRS and YFSETQ. Trimming cost V 5 bases and J 7 bases; bases outside gene matches: 18. CDR3 length: 16 residues. The CDR3 region is CASRRNLRDRDNEQYF. The DNA for the CDR3 is TGCGCCAGCAGACGGAACTTACGGGACAGAGACAATGAGCAGTACTTC. The full variable domain, completed using reference TRBV5-1 and TRBJ2-7, is KAGVTQTPRYLIKTRGQQVTLSCSPISGHRSVSWYQQTPGQGLQFLFEYFSETQRNKGNFPGRFSGRQFSNSRSEMNVSTLELGDSALYLCASRRNLRDRDNEQYFGPGTRLTVT.

The chain recombines TRBV7-9 with TRBJ1-1, with 10 bases lining up with TRBD1. The CDR3 is 15 residues long. Germline V gene data show CDR1 as SEHNR and CDR2 as FQNEAQ (reference sequence). J lost 5 bases, V lost 5 bases, and 8 bases had no gene match. CDR3 in amino acids: CASSPRQGAKTEAFF. The CDR3 nucleotides read TGTGCCAGCAGCCCTCGACAGGGGGCGAAGACTGAAGCTTTCTTT.

Many counts were recorded for this clonotype. This sequence joins TRBV5-4 and TRBJ2-5; 9 bases are a match to TRBD1. The V segment lost 5 bases and the J segment 4 bases; nucleotides outside the gene matches: 9. The CDR3 runs 15 residues. CDR1 is SGHNT, CDR2 YYREEE, per germline (reference sequence). In DNA, the CDR3 is TGTGCCAGCAGTAGGGGACAGGGTGAGGGAGAGACCCAGTACTTC. Translating it yields CASSRGQGEGETQYF.

This sequence joins TRBV3-1 and TRBJ2-1; 9 nucleotides agree with TRBD2. Per the germline V gene, CDR1 is LGHDT and CDR2 is YNNKEL (reference sequence). Trimming took 3 bases from V and 3 from J; bases not matched to a gene: 6. This CDR3 is built from 16 residues. CDR3 loop: CASSHFSGGLYNEQFF. The CDR3, as DNA: TGTGCCAGCAGCCACTTTAGCGGGGGCCTCTACAATGAGCAGTTCTTC.

This clonotype was observed a few times. CDR3 nucleotide sequence: TGCGCCAGCAGCTTGTTGGTCGGGACTGAAGCTTTCTTT. Translated, it gives CASSLLVGTEAFF. The gene calls are TRBV5-1 and TRBJ1-1, with unresolved D. V was clipped by 1 base and J by 5 bases, with 9 bases between them. From germline, CDR1 is SGHRS and CDR2 YFSETQ. This CDR3 is 13 amino acids long. Complete variable domain (other parts from reference TRBV5-1 and TRBJ1-1): KAGVTQTPRYLIKTRGQQVTLSCSPISGHRSVSWYQQTPGQGLQFLFEYFSETQRNKGNFPGRFSGRQFSNSRSEMNVSTLELGDSALYLCASSLLVGTEAFFGQGTRLTVV.